This TCR beta chain was obtained from a study of blood T cells in healthy people across ages. Germline values: CDR1 WSHSY, CDR2 SAAADI. The CDR3 is 19 residues long. V gave up 4 bases and J gave up 11 bases; unmatched junction bases: 25. Then a second PCR, running roughly 7 to 11 cycles, was carried out with a sample-barcoded 5' primer and a J-beta primer mix. Using its own MiXCR run on the 5' RACE reads, TCRdb lists one record per CDR3 protein. This sample has about 1,000,000 distinct CDR3 sequences, with more than 35% found just once. The chain joins TRBV10-2 to TRBJ2-5; 10 bases are a match to TRBD2. Source material: blood. This TCR was recovered from a woman aged 55-69 years in good health. The CDR3 sequence is CASSAILAGPITGSNEQYF. As DNA, the CDR3 is TGCGCCAGCAGTGCGATACTAGCGGGACCCATAACAGGGAGCAATGAGCAGTACTTC.